The present entry profiles one T cell receptor (beta chain) with its context. Its antigen is undetermined. Sequenced by immunoSEQ multiplex PCR; TCRdb stores in-frame clones only, minus some. The data hold approximately 160,000 clones, with around 90% observed a single time. The sample comes from a study of T cell responses to AZD1222 COVID-19 vaccine. The study, taken as a whole, reports: Recipients of AZD1222 seropositive at baseline numbered only 5 or 6. Regions 160-218 and 743-854 dominated among vaccine-associated CD4 TCRs spanning spike.

CDR3 length: 15 amino acids. Germline loops: CDR1 KGHSH, CDR2 LQKENI. V dropped 3 bases and J dropped 1 base, with 10 bases sitting between them. The clonotype was recovered from an adult who received the AZD1222 COVID-19 vaccine. The chain links TRBV18 to TRBJ1-3; no firm D call. The source material was peripheral blood, sampled 28 days after the second AZD1222 dose. CDR3 protein: CASSPWTRSGNTIYF. CDR3 in DNA: TGTGCCAGCTCACCCTGGACCCGATCTGGAAACACCATATATTTT.